In its sample, the clone carrying this T cell receptor beta chain was seen a few times. Its antigen is unidentified. The CDR3 is 13 residues long. The V gene lost 5 bases and the J gene lost 3 bases, with 11 bases spanning the gap. From germline, CDR1 is SGHVS and CDR2 FQNEAQ. These data come from a study of cytomegalovirus exposure and HLA in healthy donors. Study-level results: Most TCR sequences showed up rarely, but some public TCRs showed up in many donors. In the roughly 130 validation repertoires, a later analysis found that first-cohort TCR clusters tended to co-occur.

The data were produced by immunoSEQ multiplex PCR, yet TCRdb's version contains in-frame clones alone and is incomplete. Of under 200,000 clones detected, 80% to 90% appear once; the ten largest clones hold 5.7%. Sequencing used PBMCs. The TCR originated in a woman aged 25 to 45 in good health and CMV-seronegative. This rearrangement joins TRBV7-8 to TRBJ2-7; D remains unclear. The CDR3 DNA reads TGTGCCAGCAGCCCTCTACGTTTCTACGAGCAGTACTTC. Translation gives CASSPLRFYEQYF.